This section outlines one T cell receptor (beta chain) sequence together with its context. The germline gives CDR1 KGHSH, CDR2 LQKENI. J was trimmed by 8 bases and V by 3 bases; bases with no gene match: 6. The CDR3 is made up of 13 amino acids. Libraries were prepared by immunoSEQ multiplex PCR; TCRdb keeps only in-frame clonotypes and omits some of them. The sample consists of tens of thousands of clones, about four fifths of them appearing once. This entry is derived from a study of blood T cell repertoires in COVID-19. Followed longitudinally, the Seattle patients had been enrolled during active infection.

The source material was peripheral blood. This clonotype was sampled from an older man with COVID-19, enrolled during active disease. The V gene is TRBV18, the J gene TRBJ1-2, with TRBD1 identical over 7 bases. DNA of the CDR3: TGTGCCAGCTCACCTGACAGGGCGAGGGGCTACACCTTC. Residues: CASSPDRARGYTF.